This T cell receptor (beta chain) was identified during a study of cytomegalovirus exposure and HLA in healthy donors. Whole-study context: As released early, the data held 70 million to 95 million unique TCRs from HLA-typed donors. Study-wide findings and caveats: Some V segments could not be told apart, so they were left out, TRBV6-2 and TRBV6-3 among them. Associated with HLA alleles at 0.05 false discovery rate in a later analysis were fewer than 20,000 TCR beta sequences.

The PCR used 60 Vbeta and 13 Jbeta primers. Per the authors' pipeline: Among the unique TCR beta chains that a later analysis counted, about 86 million in all, 10 million to 11 million were shared. Profiled with immunoSEQ multiplex PCR; TCRdb holds only in-frame clones, not every one. V, J and clone size are those of that table, while D and trimming were read from the DNA. The sample consists of over 150,000 clones, roughly 84% of them appearing once. About this clone itself: Antigen: not known.

This CDR3 comprises 15 residues. Trimming took 1 base from V and 7 from J, leaving 16 bases between them. CDR1 and CDR2 from the germline V gene are SGHAT and FQNNGV. Material for sequencing was PBMCs. This sequence originates from a girl under three years old in good health and CMV-seronegative. The J gene is TRBJ1-2, the V gene TRBV11-2; a possible D gene is TRBD1 (5 bases). CDR3 in amino acids: CASSLAHTGFGGYTF. As DNA, the CDR3 is TGTGCCAGCAGCTTAGCACACACAGGTTTTGGTGGCTACACCTTC.